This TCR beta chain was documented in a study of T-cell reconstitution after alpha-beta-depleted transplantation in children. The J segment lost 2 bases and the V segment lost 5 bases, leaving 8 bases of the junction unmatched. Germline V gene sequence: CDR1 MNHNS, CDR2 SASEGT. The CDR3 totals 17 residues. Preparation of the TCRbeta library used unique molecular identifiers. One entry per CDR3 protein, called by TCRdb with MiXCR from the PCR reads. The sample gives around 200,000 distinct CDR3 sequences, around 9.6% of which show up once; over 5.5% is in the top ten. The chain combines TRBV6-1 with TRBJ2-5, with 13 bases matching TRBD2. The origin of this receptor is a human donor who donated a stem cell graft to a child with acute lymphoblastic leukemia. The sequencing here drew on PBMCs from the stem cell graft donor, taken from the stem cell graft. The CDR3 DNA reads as TGTGCCAGCAGTCCTGGGACTAGCGGGGAACCGCAAGAGACCCAGTACTTC. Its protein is CASSPGTSGEPQETQYF.